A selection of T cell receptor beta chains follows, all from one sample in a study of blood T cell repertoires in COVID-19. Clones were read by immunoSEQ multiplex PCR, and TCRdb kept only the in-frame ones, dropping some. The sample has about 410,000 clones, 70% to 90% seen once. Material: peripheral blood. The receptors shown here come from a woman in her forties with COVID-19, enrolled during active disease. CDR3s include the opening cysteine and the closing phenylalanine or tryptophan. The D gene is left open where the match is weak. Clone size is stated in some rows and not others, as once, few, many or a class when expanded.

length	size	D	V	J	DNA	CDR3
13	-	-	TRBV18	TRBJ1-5	TGTGCCAGCTCACCTTCAGGGGACAAGCCCCAGCATTTT	CASSPSGDKPQHF
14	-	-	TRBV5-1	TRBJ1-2	TGCGCCAGCAGCCCGCAATCAGGGAACTATGGCTACACCTTC	CASSPQSGNYGYTF
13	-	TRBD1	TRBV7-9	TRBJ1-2	TGTGCCAGCAGCTCACAGGGGGCCAGTGGCTACACCTTC	CASSSQGASGYTF
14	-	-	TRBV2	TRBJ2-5	TGTGCCAGCAGTGAAGAGAAGGGGGGGGAGACCCAGTACTTC	CASSEEKGGETQYF
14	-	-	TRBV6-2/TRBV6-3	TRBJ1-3	TGTGCCAGCAGTTACGAGGAGTCTGGAAACACCATATATTTT	CASSYEESGNTIYF
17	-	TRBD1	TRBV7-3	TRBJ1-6	TGTGCCAGCAGCTTAGTGGGACAGGGGGCTCGGAATTCACCCCTCCACTTT	CASSLVGQGARNSPLHF
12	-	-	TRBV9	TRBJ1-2	TGTGCCAGCAGCCGAGCTAACTATGGCTACACCTTC	CASSRANYGYTF
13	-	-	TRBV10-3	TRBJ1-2	TGTGCCATCAGTGGTGGACAGAACTATGGCTACACCTTC	CAISGGQNYGYTF
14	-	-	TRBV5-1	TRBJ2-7	TGCGCCAGCAGTCCCGGAGACAGGAGCTACGAGCAGTACTTC	CASSPGDRSYEQYF
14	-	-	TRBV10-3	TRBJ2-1	TGTGCCATCAGTGAGTTTCAGACTCACAATGAGCAGTTCTTC	CAISEFQTHNEQFF
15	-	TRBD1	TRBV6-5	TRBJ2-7	TGTGCCAGCAGGCTGGACAGGTTTACCTCCTCCGAGCAGTACTTC	CASRLDRFTSSEQYF
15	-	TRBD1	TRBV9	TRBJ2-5	TGTGCCAGCAGCGTAGGGGGACAGCCAAAAGAGACCCAGTACTTC	CASSVGGQPKETQYF
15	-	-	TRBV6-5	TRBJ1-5	TGTGCCAGCAGTTGGTCAGGGGATAGCAATCAGCCCCAGCATTTT	CASSWSGDSNQPQHF
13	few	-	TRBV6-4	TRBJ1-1	TGTGCCAGCAGTGAGTGGCCGAGGACTGAAGCTTTCTTT	CASSEWPRTEAFF
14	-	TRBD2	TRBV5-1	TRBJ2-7	TGCGCCAGCAGCCCAGCGGGACCCTCCTACGAGCAGTACTTC	CASSPAGPSYEQYF
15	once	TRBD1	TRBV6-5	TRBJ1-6	TGTGCCAGCAGTTCCGCCGGGACAGGGAGCTCACCCCTCCACTTT	CASSSAGTGSSPLHF
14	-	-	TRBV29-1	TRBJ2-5	TGCAGCGTTCTCCCTACCCGGGGAGGAGAGACCCAGTACTTC	CSVLPTRGGETQYF
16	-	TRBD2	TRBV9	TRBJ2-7	TGTGCCAGCAGCGTAGCTCAGACTAGCGGATCCTACGAGCAGTACTTC	CASSVAQTSGSYEQYF
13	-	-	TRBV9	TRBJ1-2	TGTGCCAGCAGCGCAGACAGCCTGAGCGGCTACACCTTC	CASSADSLSGYTF
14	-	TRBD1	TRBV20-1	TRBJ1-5	TGCAGTGCTAGTAGGCAGGGGGTAGGGCAGCCCCAGCATTTT	CSASRQGVGQPQHF
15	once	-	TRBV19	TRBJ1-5	TGTGCCAGCGCCGTACGGGGGGGTCCCAATCAGCCCCAGCATTTT	CASAVRGGPNQPQHF
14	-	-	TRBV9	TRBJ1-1	TGTGCCAGCAGCGTATTGGGACATAACACTGAAGCTTTCTTT	CASSVLGHNTEAFF
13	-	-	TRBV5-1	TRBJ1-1	TGCGCCAGCAGAGGAGGGGAGAACACTGAAGCTTTCTTT	CASRGGENTEAFF
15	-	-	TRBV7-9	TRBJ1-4	TGTGCCAGCAGCAACCCAAGAGGAACTAATGAAAAACTGTTTTTT	CASSNPRGTNEKLFF
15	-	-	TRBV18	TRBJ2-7	TGTGCCAGCTCACCACCGGGACACCAAACCTACGAGCAGTACTTC	CASSPPGHQTYEQYF
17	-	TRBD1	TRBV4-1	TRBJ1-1	TGCGCCAGCAGCCAGGATCGGGACAGGATATCTTCCACTGAAGCTTTCTTT	CASSQDRDRISSTEAFF
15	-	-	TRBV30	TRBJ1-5	TGTGCCTGGAGTATAGACGGGATGAGCAATCAGCCCCAGCATTTT	CAWSIDGMSNQPQHF